This record concerns one T cell receptor beta chain sequence. Antigen specificity is unknown. Generated by immunoSEQ multiplex PCR, the TCRdb table keeps only in-frame clones and is missing some. The table lists some 90,000 clones, 85% to 95% of them singletons, with roughly 0.37% in the top ten. These data belong to a study of graft-versus-host responses after intestinal transplantation. CDR3 length: 17 amino acids. Germline loops: CDR1 LGHNA, CDR2 YNFKEQ. V shed 4 bases and J 5 bases; nucleotides not matched to a gene: 9. The specimen comprised unstimulated CD8+ T cells sorted from spleen or lymph node cells, sampled before transplant. This chain joins TRBV4-2 and TRBJ2-2, with TRBD2 identical over 11 bases. The sequence came from a human donor who was the organ donor for an intestinal transplant. The CDR3 coding sequence is TGTGCCAGCAGCCCCTATCCGACTAGCGGGGTTACCGGGGAGCTGTTTTTT. Protein product: CASSPYPTSGVTGELFF.